Listed below are T cell receptor beta chains from one sample, sequenced in a study of blood T cell repertoires in COVID-19. TCRdb keeps only in-frame clones here, not all; method: immunoSEQ multiplex PCR. This sample has 410,000 or so clones, with about nine tenths found just once. The sample consisted of peripheral blood. The receptors come from a woman in her 30s with active or convalescent COVID-19. Each CDR3 is given with its conserved first and last residue. The D gene is left open where the match is weak.

.,TRBJ2-7,TRBV6-5,CAARLTGEGDEQYF
.,TRBJ1-4,TRBV19,CASSMPATNEKLFF
.,TRBJ1-2,TRBV15,CATSRDYYGYTF
.,TRBJ2-7,TRBV2,CASSPDSLSSYEQYF
.,TRBJ2-3,TRBV27,CASSLSPVPGGDTQYF
.,TRBJ1-2,TRBV2,CASSEARAGELRTF
TRBD2,TRBJ2-1,TRBV5-4,CASTFSSGRRVGYNEQFF
.,TRBJ2-1,TRBV10-2,CASRAGRYNEQFF
.,TRBJ1-5,TRBV29-1,CSALTAGGNQPQHF
.,TRBJ2-2,TRBV5-1,CASSYSDVPTGELFF
.,TRBJ1-1,TRBV6-5,CASSQDRVREAFF
.,TRBJ1-2,TRBV5-8,CASSLAGRGYTF
TRBD2,TRBJ2-7,TRBV2,CASRSTSGSYEQYF
TRBD2,TRBJ2-3,TRBV7-9,CASSLARPGLAGGPDTQYF
TRBD1,TRBJ1-1,TRBV18,CASSPTADRGLNTEAFF
.,TRBJ1-1,TRBV9,CASSPQGGTEAFF
.,TRBJ2-2,TRBV2,CASSEDGGSNTGELFF
TRBD1,TRBJ1-1,TRBV25-1,CASSPIWGQGLAEAFF
.,TRBJ1-2,TRBV10-3,CATNADSPNYGYTF
.,TRBJ1-2,TRBV15,CATSARITGSHGYTF
.,TRBJ2-3,TRBV3-1/TRBV3-2,CASSQEGQGNTQYF
TRBD2,TRBJ2-2,TRBV7-2,CASRGGGGTGELFF
TRBD2,TRBJ2-5,TRBV7-6,CASSLPGTSGASNGTQYF
.,TRBJ1-3,TRBV4-1,CASSQTIVSGNTIYF
TRBD2,TRBJ2-5,TRBV6-5,CASSLWDYEQETQYF
.,TRBJ1-3,TRBV6-1,CASSELWGRSGNTIYF